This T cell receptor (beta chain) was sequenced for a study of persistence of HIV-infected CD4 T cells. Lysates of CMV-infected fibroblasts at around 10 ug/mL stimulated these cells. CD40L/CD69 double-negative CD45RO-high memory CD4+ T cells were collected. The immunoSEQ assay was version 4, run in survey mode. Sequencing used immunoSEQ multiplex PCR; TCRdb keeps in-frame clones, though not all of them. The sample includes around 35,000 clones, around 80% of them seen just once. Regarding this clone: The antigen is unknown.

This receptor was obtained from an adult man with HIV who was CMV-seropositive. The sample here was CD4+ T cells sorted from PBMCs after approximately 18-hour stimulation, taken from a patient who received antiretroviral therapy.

The CDR3 loop reads CATSRDRNRGYTF. Written as DNA, the CDR3 is TGTGCCACCAGCAGAGATAGGAACCGCGGCTACACCTTC. This sequence joins TRBV15 and TRBJ1-2; no firm D call. The CDR3 is 13 residues long. V was pared by 0 bases and J by 8 bases, with 10 bases between. Per germline, CDR1 LNHNV and CDR2 YYDKDF (reference sequence).